This TCR beta chain originates from a study of cytomegalovirus exposure and HLA in healthy donors. Whole-study results and caveats: A classifier reportedly called cytomegalovirus status with high sensitivity and specificity. Only CMV serostatus was available as immune exposure information.

Primers for the PCR totalled 60 Vbeta and 13 Jbeta. Assay used: immunoSEQ multiplex PCR; TCRdb lists only in-frame clones, some missing. This sample's clone table lists about 52,000 clones. As to this clone: What it binds is not known.

The sequenced material came from PBMCs. The TCR was taken from an older woman in good health and CMV-seropositive.

CDR3 coding DNA: TGTGCCAGCAGTTTATTGGGCGTCTCCTACGAGCAGTACTTC. Translated, it gives CASSLLGVSYEQYF. This chain uses TRBV28 with TRBJ2-7; D is unclear. The V gene's germline CDR1 is MDHEN and CDR2 SYDVKM. V lost 1 base to trimming and J lost 0 bases, with 7 bases between them. CDR3 length: 14 residues.